The 26 T cell receptor beta chains in this list originate from one sample, sequenced in a study of response to subunit inactivated influenza vaccine. Each CDR3 protein is one row after TCRdb ran MiXCR on the RT-PCR reads. The table includes fewer than 250,000 distinct CDR3 sequences, roughly 14% detected once. Here the sequenced sample was CD8+ T cells sorted from PBMCs, taken approximately 5 days after vaccination. The receptors shown here come from a man aged 45 to 65 who received an inactivated influenza vaccine.

This clonotype was observed a handful of times. DNA for the CDR3: TGTGCCAGCAGTTTAAATTTCGGGAGCGGGGAGACCCAGTACTTC. It is translated as CASSLNFGSGETQYF. The chain combines TRBV28 with TRBJ2-5; possibly TRBD2 for D (6 bases). Germline V lookup: CDR1 MDHEN, CDR2 SYDVKM. V lost 2 bases and J lost 5, with 15 bases in between. This CDR3 spans 15 amino acids. Based on the CDR3 plus reference TRBV28 and TRBJ2-5, the full variable domain is DVKVTQSSRYLVKRTGEKVFLECVQDMDHENMFWYRQDPGLGLRLIYFSYDVKMKEKGDIPEGYSVSREKKERFSLILESASTNQTSMYLCASSLNFGSGETQYFGPGTRLLVL.

This clonotype was picked up a small number of times. This chain uses TRBV12-3 or TRBV12-4 with TRBJ1-5, with 7 bases aligning to TRBD1. The V segment lost 3 bases and the J segment 6 bases; nucleotides outside the gene matches: 8. The CDR3 length is 15 residues. CDR3 sequence reads: CASSFDGQAGQPQHF. The CDR3 DNA follows: TGTGCCAGCAGTTTCGACGGACAGGCGGGTCAGCCCCAGCATTTT.

This chain links TRBV20-1 with TRBJ1-5, with 10 bases that match TRBD1. The junction had 1 base not matched to a gene; V was cut back by 6 bases and J by 2 bases. The germline gives CDR1 DFQATT, CDR2 SNEGSKA (reference sequence). The CDR3 runs to 13 residues. The CDR3 region is CSAGTGGNQPQHF. CDR3 DNA sequence: TGCAGTGCAGGGACAGGGGGCAATCAGCCCCAGCATTTT.

This clonotype showed up many times. This chain links TRBV5-1 with TRBJ1-6, with D unresolved. The CDR3 spans 17 residues. Trimming took off 4 bases at V and 5 bases at J, with 19 bases between the two ends. The germline V gene has CDR1 SGHRS and CDR2 YFSETQ. The CDR3 DNA reads TGCGCCAGCAGCCTCATCGGGTTGGGTTCCGATAATTCACCCCTCCACTTT. Translating gives CASSLIGLGSDNSPLHF.

This clonotype showed up just a few times. The chain has TRBV29-1 and TRBJ2-2, with 9 bases matching TRBD1. The length of the CDR3 is 14 residues. Trimming removed 4 bases from V and 7 bases from J; junction bases left unmatched: 7. Germline V CDR1 and CDR2: SQVTM, ANQGSEA. The CDR3 sequence: CSVVPQGAVGELFF. The CDR3 DNA reads as TGCAGCGTTGTTCCACAGGGGGCCGTCGGGGAGCTGTTTTTT.

This clonotype has a count of ten or more. The V gene is TRBV5-1, the J gene TRBJ2-7; weak D call: TRBD1 (5 bases). Trimming took off 4 bases at V and 2 bases at J, with 10 bases between the two ends. The CDR3 extends over 13 amino acids. The germline gives CDR1 SGHRS, CDR2 YFSETQ. The CDR3 coding sequence is TGCGCCAGCAGCGTTGGACACCCCTACGAGCAGTACTTC. This encodes CASSVGHPYEQYF.

The chain carries TRBV6-2 or TRBV6-3 and TRBJ2-6; D might be TRBD1 (6 bases). The germline CDR1 and CDR2 sequences are MNHEY and SVGEGT. CDR3 size: 18 residues. Trimming cost V 6 bases and J 3 bases, with 21 bases left between them. CDR3 in DNA: TGTGCCAGCAGACAAGAACGTTCACAGGGTGATGGGGCCAACGTCCTGACTTTC. Its protein is CASRQERSQGDGANVLTF.

This clonotype came up a few times. The chain is built from TRBV6-5 and TRBJ2-2, with TRBD1 as a possible D gene (5 bases). CDR3 size: 15 residues. V gave up 0 bases and J gave up 5 bases, with 10 bases separating them. The germline V gene encodes CDR1 MNHEY and CDR2 SVGAGI. CDR3 sequence reads: CASSYSKGLTGELFF. The DNA for the CDR3 is TGTGCCAGCAGTTACTCTAAGGGGCTGACCGGGGAGCTGTTTTTT.

The chain couples TRBV6-2 or TRBV6-3 to TRBJ2-3, with D perhaps matching TRBD2 (5 bases). Germline assignment: CDR1 MNHEY and CDR2 SVGEGT. CDR3 length: 14 residues. V gave up 2 bases and J gave up 2 bases, with 8 bases separating them. CDR3 loop: CASSYQRYTDTQYF. The CDR3, as DNA: TGTGCCAGCAGTTACCAGCGGTACACAGATACGCAGTATTTT.

This chain links TRBV2 with TRBJ1-2; D gene uncertain. CDR3 length equals 14 residues. Between the trimmed V and J ends, which lost 6 bases and 1 base, there was a span of 12 bases. CDR1 and CDR2 (germline): SNHLY, FYNNEI. The CDR3 sequence is CASSVSGLNYGYTF. The DNA of the CDR3 is TGTGCCAGCAGCGTTAGCGGGCTTAACTATGGCTACACCTTC.

V gene TRBV12-3 or TRBV12-4 combines with J gene TRBJ2-7; TRBD1 aligns across 7 bases. The CDR3 length is 15 residues. Unmatched junction bases numbered 10, after V lost 5 bases and J lost 3 bases. CDR3: CASSPNRGLNYEQYF. The CDR3 bases are TGTGCCAGCAGTCCAAACAGGGGATTAAACTACGAGCAGTACTTC.

The CDR3 sequence is CSALQGPNQPQHF. The CDR3 DNA is TGCAGCGCCCTACAGGGCCCCAATCAGCCCCAGCATTTT. The rearrangement links TRBV29-1 to TRBJ1-5, with D perhaps TRBD1 (6 bases). CDR3 length: 13 amino acids. Between the trimmed V and J ends, which lost 7 bases and 3 bases, there was a span of 13 bases. The germline CDR1 and CDR2 sequences are SQVTM and ANQGSEA.

This clonotype was seen a handful of times. The genes are TRBV12-5 and TRBJ2-1, with D perhaps TRBD1 (5 bases). The CDR3 sequence is 12 residues long. Trimming stripped 2 bases from V and 8 bases from J, with 7 bases between. CDR1 and CDR2 from the germline V gene are LGHNT and FRNRAP. The chain's CDR3 is CASGLFRDEQFF. DNA of the CDR3: TGTGCTAGTGGTTTGTTCAGGGATGAGCAGTTCTTC.

This clonotype was seen more than once but under ten times. The rearrangement uses TRBV27 and TRBJ2-7; no clear D. V lost 1 base to trimming and J lost 5 bases, with 15 bases between them. This CDR3 spans 15 amino acids. Germline CDR1 is MNHEY and CDR2 is SMNVEV (reference sequence). The CDR3 sequence is CASSLFSDFEDEQYF. The CDR3 DNA reads as TGTGCCAGCAGTTTATTTTCGGATTTTGAGGACGAGCAGTACTTC.

The genes are TRBV12-3 or TRBV12-4 and TRBJ1-1, with TRBD1 identical over 8 bases. This CDR3 is built from 13 residues. Trimming cost V 6 bases and J 6 bases; bases outside gene matches: 6. This chain's CDR3 is CASRDGQGPEAFF. DNA for the CDR3: TGTGCCAGCAGGGACGGACAGGGTCCTGAAGCTTTCTTT.

This sequence joins TRBV7-9 and TRBJ2-5; possibly TRBD2 for D (7 bases). The CDR3 is 17 residues long. The V end was cut by 6 bases, the J end by 5 bases, with 25 bases between. Germline V lookup: CDR1 SEHNR, CDR2 FQNEAQ (reference sequence). This CDR3 is CASRPQRGGKMGETQYF. Written as DNA, the CDR3 is TGTGCCAGCAGACCCCAGAGGGGGGGCAAGATGGGGGAGACCCAGTACTTC.

There are a few counts of this clonotype. This chain uses TRBV7-9 with TRBJ1-3; 7 nucleotides match TRBD1. Germline CDR1 is SEHNR and CDR2 is FQNEAQ (reference sequence). The V gene end was trimmed by 8 bases and the J gene end by 0 bases; junction bases not matched to a gene: 7. CDR3 size: 15 residues. CDR3 region: CASASGQISGNTIYF. The CDR3 nucleotides are TGTGCCAGCGCGTCGGGACAGATCTCTGGAAACACCATATATTTT.

This sequence joins TRBV12-5 and TRBJ2-1; 10 bases line up with TRBD2. Germline CDR1 and CDR2: LGHNT and FRNRAP. Losses at the gene ends were 4 bases for V and 6 bases for J; bases not matched to a gene: 9. The CDR3 runs 16 residues. The CDR3 DNA sequence: TGTGCTAGTGGTTCTGGGAGACTAGCGGGTGTCAATGAGCAGTTCTTC. Translating it yields CASGSGRLAGVNEQFF.

The gene calls are TRBV4-2 and TRBJ1-6; no definite D call. The V gene's germline CDR1 is LGHNA and CDR2 YNFKEQ. Trimming stripped 0 bases from V and 3 bases from J, with 6 bases between. The CDR3 spans 15 residues. The CDR3 reads CASSQEENYNSPLHF. The CDR3 DNA reads as TGTGCCAGCAGCCAAGAGGAAAACTATAATTCACCCCTCCACTTT.

The chain carries TRBV6-2 or TRBV6-3 and TRBJ2-5, with 10 bases matching TRBD2. Trimming cost V 2 bases and J 3 bases; bases outside gene matches: 9. Per the germline V gene, CDR1 is MNHEY and CDR2 is SVGEGT. The CDR3 runs to 17 residues. The CDR3 DNA follows: TGTGCCAGCAGTTACACACTAGCGGGAATAACTAAAGAGACCCAGTACTTC. Translating gives CASSYTLAGITKETQYF.

V is TRBV15 and J is TRBJ1-1; D is uncertain. Germline loops: CDR1 LNHNV, CDR2 YYDKDF (reference sequence). Deletions cut 0 bases from V and 7 bases from J, with 12 bases between. CDR3 length: 14 residues. The DNA for the CDR3 is TGTGCCACCAGCAGAGATAGAGGCAGTAATGAAGCTTTCTTT. Translation: CATSRDRGSNEAFF.

The chain carries TRBV28 and TRBJ2-7; D unresolved. Germline CDR1 is MDHEN and CDR2 is SYDVKM. V gave up 6 bases and J gave up 0 bases, with 12 bases separating them. The CDR3 spans 14 residues. DNA for the CDR3: TGTGCCAGCAGCTTCTTAGGGTCCTCCTACGAGCAGTACTTC. The encoded protein is CASSFLGSSYEQYF.

This clonotype was seen repeatedly, ten times or more. The V call is TRBV28, the J call TRBJ2-3; D unresolved. The germline V gene has CDR1 MDHEN and CDR2 SYDVKM. CDR3 length equals 14 residues. Trimming removed 1 base from V and 6 bases from J, with 11 bases in between. The CDR3 region has the DNA TGTGCCAGCAGTTTATCCCCGCCAAGGGATACGCAGTATTTT. Its protein product is CASSLSPPRDTQYF.

This chain connects TRBV30 to TRBJ2-1; TRBD1 matches at 9 bases. The trim removed 5 bases at V and 8 bases at J, leaving 10 bases unmatched. CDR1 and CDR2 from the germline V gene are GTSNPN and SVGIG (reference sequence). The CDR3 consists of 14 residues. CDR3 sequence reads: CAWETPDRGDEQFF. DNA of the CDR3: TGTGCCTGGGAAACCCCGGACAGGGGAGATGAGCAGTTCTTC.

This clonotype was recorded at least ten times. This chain connects TRBV5-5 to TRBJ2-7, with D maybe TRBD1 (5 bases). Germline V gene lookup returns CDR1 SGHKS and CDR2 YYEKEE (reference sequence). V shed 4 bases and J shed 10 bases, with 18 bases lying between them. The length of the CDR3 is 13 residues. The CDR3, as DNA: TGTGCCAGCAGCGCGGACATCCCTCTCGAACAGTACTTC. It yields the protein CASSADIPLEQYF.

V and J are TRBV3-1 and TRBJ2-3, with D possibly being TRBD1 (6 bases). Germline lookup yields CDR1 LGHDT and CDR2 YNNKEL (reference sequence). This CDR3 has 15 amino acids. The V end lost 1 base, the J end lost 6 bases, and 14 bases lay between the germline ends. The CDR3 region has the DNA TGTGCCAGCAGCCAAGGAAACAGGGCTTCGGATACGCAGTATTTT. It specifies CASSQGNRASDTQYF.